The entry below gives a single TCR beta chain sequence along with its context. The data derive from a study of blood T cells in healthy people across ages. A second about 6 to 12 cycle PCR used barcoded and J-beta primers. Each CDR3 protein is one row after TCRdb ran MiXCR on the 5' RACE reads. Of over 1,300,000 distinct CDR3 sequences listed, roughly 59% are singletons. V trimming: 4 bases; J trimming: 0 bases; junction bases outside the gene matches: 3. Germline V gives CDR1 SGHTA, CDR2 FQGNSA. CDR3 length: 15 amino acids. Sequencing input: blood. The gene calls are TRBV7-2 and TRBJ2-1, with TRBD1 matching over 7 bases. The receptor's source is a man aged 18-30 years in good health. The CDR3 nucleotides are TGTGCCAGCAGCTGGACAGGTCCCTCCTACAATGAGCAGTTCTTC. It is translated as CASSWTGPSYNEQFF.